This entry is about one T cell receptor beta chain. This specimen comes from a study of blood T cell repertoires in COVID-19. Overall study: The United States, Italy and Spain provided the acute and convalescent COVID-19 samples. Sample material is recorded as cDNA or gDNA derived from T cells, B-cell-depleted T cells, or PBMCs.

Authors' processing steps: Estimation of nucleated cell counts relied on the amplification of reference gene primers. Some clones are missing from TCRdb's copy, which holds only in-frame ones; the method was immunoSEQ multiplex PCR. V and J calls and clone size come straight from that table; D and trimming were deduced from the DNA. In the table there are under 200,000 clones, roughly 80% of which are singletons. Trimming removed 3 bases from V and 5 bases from J; junction bases left unmatched: 4. The CDR3 is made up of 13 amino acids. In germline, CDR1 is SGDLS, CDR2 YYNGEE. This TCR was sampled from a man between 60 and 75 years old with acute or convalescent COVID-19. The chain employs TRBV9 and TRBJ2-7; TRBD1 aligns across 8 bases. The specimen was peripheral blood. The DNA of the CDR3 is TGTGCCAGCAGCGGAGGGGACAGGCACGAGCAGTACTTC. It encodes CASSGGDRHEQYF.